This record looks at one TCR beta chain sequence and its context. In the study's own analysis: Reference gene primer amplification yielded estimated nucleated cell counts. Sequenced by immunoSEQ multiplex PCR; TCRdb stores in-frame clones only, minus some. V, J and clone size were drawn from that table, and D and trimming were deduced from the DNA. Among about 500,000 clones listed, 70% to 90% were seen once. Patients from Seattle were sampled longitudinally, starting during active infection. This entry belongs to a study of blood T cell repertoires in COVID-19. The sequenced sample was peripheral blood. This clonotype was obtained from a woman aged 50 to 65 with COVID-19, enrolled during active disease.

The CDR3 loop is CASSQDLRQPQHF. CDR3 nucleotides: TGTGCCAGCAGCCAAGACTTGCGGCAGCCCCAGCATTTT. V is TRBV3-1 (or the pseudogene TRBV3-2) and J is TRBJ1-5; D is unresolved. Per germline, CDR1 LGHDT and CDR2 YNNKEL (reference sequence). This CDR3 contains 13 residues. V lost 0 bases and J 7 bases, leaving 7 bases between the germline ends.